A single sample gave rise to the 9 T cell receptor beta chains below, sequenced in a study of shared clonotypes between healthy human individuals. TCRdb's table, derived via immunoSEQ multiplex PCR, lists solely in-frame clones and lacks some. The sample records 2 million to 3 million clones, 80% to 95% being singletons. The specimen sequenced was naive CD4+ T cells from PBMCs. As to subset: CD45RA+ positively selected. The source of these receptors is a man between 18 and 29 years old in good health. Some clones in this sample may be carry-over from other donors' samples.

The chain recombines TRBV9 with TRBJ2-2, with 9 bases that match TRBD2. There are 17 residues in the CDR3. Germline V gene sequence: CDR1 SGDLS, CDR2 YYNGEE. The J segment lost 9 bases and the V segment lost 4 bases, leaving 16 bases of the junction unmatched. In nucleotides, the CDR3 is TGTGCCAGCAGCCCTCCCGGGACTAGCCTACTCGTTAGGGAGCTGTTTTTT. Protein: CASSPPGTSLLVRELFF.

This chain connects TRBV7-3 to TRBJ1-2; D might be TRBD1 (6 bases). Trimming pared 2 bases from V and 8 bases from J, leaving 27 bases between. The CDR3 loop spans 18 amino acids. CDR1 and CDR2 from the germline V gene are SGHTA and FQGTGA. The CDR3 reads CASSLGLAMGRQEGGYTF. The CDR3 nucleotides are TGTGCCAGCAGCTTAGGTCTCGCGATGGGTCGACAGGAGGGAGGCTACACCTTC.

The V and J genes are TRBV7-6 and TRBJ2-7; D not certain. V lost 4 bases, J lost 1 base, and 8 bases lay in between. Germline V gene sequence: CDR1 SGHVS, CDR2 FNYEAQ. This CDR3 is built from 13 residues. In nucleotides, the CDR3 is TGTGCCAGCAGCTCCGCTGATTCCTACGAGCAGTACTTC. Translating gives CASSSADSYEQYF.

This clone was found a few times. Other DNA sequences from this sample encode an identical CDR3 as well. This rearrangement joins TRBV5-1 to TRBJ1-1; D possibly corresponds to TRBD1 (5 bases). CDR3 size: 13 residues. Germline V gene data show CDR1 as SGHRS and CDR2 as YFSETQ. Trimming left V 6 bases short and J 2 bases short, with 11 bases between. The CDR3 DNA reads TGCGCCAGCACCGAGGGGAGCAACACTGAAGCTTTCTTT. Translating it yields CASTEGSNTEAFF. The variable domain in full, completed from reference TRBV5-1 and TRBJ1-1, reads KAGVTQTPRYLIKTRGQQVTLSCSPISGHRSVSWYQQTPGQGLQFLFEYFSETQRNKGNFPGRFSGRQFSNSRSEMNVSTLELGDSALYLCASTEGSNTEAFFGQGTRLTVV.

This clone was observed a few times. This sample includes further DNA sequences coding for the same CDR3. The chain has TRBV29-1 and TRBJ1-1; tentatively, D is TRBD1 (6 bases). With 6 bases removed from V and 1 base from J, the gap between germline ends came to 9 bases. The CDR3 length is 12 residues. Germline V lookup: CDR1 SQVTM, CDR2 ANQGSEA. The DNA for the CDR3 is TGCAGCGTCGGACAGACGAACACTGAAGCTTTCTTT. Protein: CSVGQTNTEAFF. The whole variable domain, filled in from reference TRBV29-1 and TRBJ1-1, reads SAVISQKPSRDICQRGTSLTIQCQVDSQVTMMFWYRQQPGQSLTLIATANQGSEATYESGFVIDKFPISRPNLTFSTLTVSNMSPEDSSIYLCSVGQTNTEAFFGQGTRLTVV.

This chain joins TRBV5-4 and TRBJ2-7; TRBD2 agrees at 11 bases. The CDR3 loop spans 14 amino acids. Germline CDR1 SGHNT, CDR2 YYREEE (reference sequence). With V trimmed by 2 bases and J by 4 bases, 2 bases remained unmatched. Here the CDR3 DNA reads TGTGCCAGCAGCTTACTAGCGGGAGAGTACGAGCAGTACTTC. Its translation: CASSLLAGEYEQYF.

The chain is built from TRBV18 and TRBJ1-4; D is undetermined. There are 18 residues in the CDR3. Trimming removed 1 base from V and 8 bases from J, with 23 bases in between. Germline-derived CDR1 and CDR2 are KGHSH and LQKENI. The CDR3 loop reads CASSPQLAAAGDEEKLFF. CDR3 coding DNA: TGTGCCAGCTCACCACAGCTGGCCGCGGCGGGCGACGAAGAAAAACTGTTTTTT.

The chain is built from TRBV28 and TRBJ1-5; D is ambiguous. Germline CDR1 reads MDHEN; CDR2 reads SYDVKM. This CDR3 contains 13 residues. V lost 7 bases and J lost 6, with 13 bases in between. The CDR3 loop is CASTQGPSQPQHF. CDR3 nucleotides: TGTGCCAGCACCCAAGGCCCAAGTCAGCCCCAGCATTTT.

This chain uses TRBV7-2 with TRBJ2-1, with TRBD2 identical over 7 bases. V lost 6 bases, J lost 6 bases, and 11 bases stayed unmatched. CDR1 SGHTA and CDR2 FQGNSA come from the germline V gene. The CDR3 is 15 residues long. DNA of the CDR3: TGTGCCAGCAGACCCGCGGGAGTACGGGCCAATGAGCAGTTCTTC. Translation: CASRPAGVRANEQFF. Based on the CDR3 plus reference TRBV7-2 and TRBJ2-1, the full variable domain is GAGVSQSPSNKVTEKGKDVELRCDPISGHTALYWYRQSLGQGLEFLIYFQGNSAPDKSGLPSDRFSAERTGGSVSTLTIQRTQQEDSAVYLCASRPAGVRANEQFFGPGTRLTVL.